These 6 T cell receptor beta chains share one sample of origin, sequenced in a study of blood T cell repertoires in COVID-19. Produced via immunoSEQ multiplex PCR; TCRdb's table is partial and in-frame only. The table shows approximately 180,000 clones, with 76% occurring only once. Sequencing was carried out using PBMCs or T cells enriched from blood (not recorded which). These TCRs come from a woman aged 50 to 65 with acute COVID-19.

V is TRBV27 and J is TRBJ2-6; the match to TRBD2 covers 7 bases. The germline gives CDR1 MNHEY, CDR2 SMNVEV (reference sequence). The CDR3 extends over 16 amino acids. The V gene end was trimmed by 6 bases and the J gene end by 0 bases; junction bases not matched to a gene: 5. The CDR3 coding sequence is TGTGCCAGCAGGTCCAGCGGGGTCTCTGGGGCCAACGTCCTGACTTTC. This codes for CASRSSGVSGANVLTF.

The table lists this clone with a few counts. The CDR3 loop is CASSLGGEGTPLHF. CDR3 DNA sequence: TGTGCCAGCAGCCTCGGGGGGGAAGGGACACCCCTCCACTTT. The chain carries TRBV3-1 (or the pseudogene TRBV3-2) and TRBJ1-6; tentative D call: TRBD1 (5 bases). V gave up 4 bases and J gave up 11 bases, with 15 bases separating them. CDR3 length: 14 residues. Germline loops: CDR1 LGHDT, CDR2 YNNKEL (reference sequence).

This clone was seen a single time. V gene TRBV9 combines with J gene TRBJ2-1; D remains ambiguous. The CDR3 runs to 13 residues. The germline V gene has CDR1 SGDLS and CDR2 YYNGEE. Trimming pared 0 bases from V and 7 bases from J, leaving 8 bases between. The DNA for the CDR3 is TGTGCCAGCAGCGTAGGGCTAGTTAATGAGCAGTTCTTC. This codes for CASSVGLVNEQFF.

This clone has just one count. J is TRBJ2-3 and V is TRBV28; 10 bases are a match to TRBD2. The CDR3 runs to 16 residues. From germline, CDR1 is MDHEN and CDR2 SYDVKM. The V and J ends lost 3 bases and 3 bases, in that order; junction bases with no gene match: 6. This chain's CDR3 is CASSFPGLALTDTQYF. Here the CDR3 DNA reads TGTGCCAGCAGTTTCCCGGGACTAGCGCTAACAGATACGCAGTATTTT.

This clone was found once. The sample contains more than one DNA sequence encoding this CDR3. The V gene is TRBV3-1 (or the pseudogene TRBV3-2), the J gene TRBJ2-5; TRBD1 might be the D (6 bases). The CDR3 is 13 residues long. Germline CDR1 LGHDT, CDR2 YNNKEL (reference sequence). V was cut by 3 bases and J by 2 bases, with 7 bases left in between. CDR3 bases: TGTGCCAGCAGCCAGGGGGCTCAAGAGACCCAGTACTTC. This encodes CASSQGAQETQYF.

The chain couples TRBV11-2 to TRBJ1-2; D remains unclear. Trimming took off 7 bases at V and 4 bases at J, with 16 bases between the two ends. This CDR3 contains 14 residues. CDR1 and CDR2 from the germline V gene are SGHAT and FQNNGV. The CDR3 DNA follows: TGTGCCAGCACCCCACACGATTCCTCCTATGGCTACACCTTC. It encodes CASTPHDSSYGYTF.